These 4 T cell receptor beta chains came from one sample sequenced in a study of long-term antiretroviral therapy in people with HIV. Researchers report immunoSEQ v3.0 was run at survey level. Produced via immunoSEQ multiplex PCR; TCRdb's table is partial and in-frame only. The sample lists roughly 24,000 clones, 85% to 90% seen once, with less than 8.5% in the top ten. The source was unsorted PBMCs, collected 1.8 years before starting antiretroviral therapy. Receptors were obtained from a woman aged 25 to 39 with HIV.

The chain carries TRBV2 and TRBJ1-2; D possibly corresponds to TRBD1 (5 bases). The CDR3 covers 13 residues. Germline loops: CDR1 SNHLY, CDR2 FYNNEI. Trimming shortened V by 7 bases and J by 7 bases, and 16 bases separated the two germline ends. CDR3 protein: CASTPRVIGGYTF. The CDR3 DNA reads TGTGCCAGCACCCCCAGGGTAATAGGTGGCTACACCTTC.

The CDR3 reads CASSFNGANTEAFF. In DNA, the CDR3 is TGCGCCAGCAGCTTTAACGGGGCGAACACTGAAGCTTTCTTT. The chain employs TRBV5-1 and TRBJ1-1; perhaps TRBD1 as D (5 bases). This CDR3 spans 14 amino acids. In germline, CDR1 is SGHRS, CDR2 YFSETQ. V gave up 2 bases and J gave up 1 base, with 9 bases separating them.

This chain uses TRBV28 with TRBJ1-4; D is uncertain. Germline loops: CDR1 MDHEN, CDR2 SYDVKM. The germline V and J ends were trimmed by 5 bases and 8 bases, with 15 bases remaining between them. The CDR3 is made up of 14 amino acids. The CDR3 coding sequence is TGTGCCAGCAGTAAGACGGACCAGAGGGAAAAACTGTTTTTT. Translation: CASSKTDQREKLFF.

This clone has a single count. This chain connects TRBV30 to TRBJ2-7; D is unclear. This CDR3 is 14 amino acids long. From germline, CDR1 is GTSNPN and CDR2 SVGIG (reference sequence). Trimming removed 4 bases from V and 0 bases from J, with 13 bases in between. The CDR3 DNA reads as TGTGCCTGGAATTCTATCTCGAGCTCCTACGAGCAGTACTTC. This encodes CAWNSISSSYEQYF.